Reported below is one T cell receptor beta chain. This clone's antigen is unknown. There are no base qualities to consult, and no much larger clone falls within one base. Within the sample, other DNA sequences also encode this same CDR3. These data come from a study of CD39 and CD103 CD8 tumor-infiltrating T cells listed by TCRdb under 2018. About the investigation overall: The repertoire comparisons shown came from four patients: one with an HPV-positive HNSCC, one with an HPV-negative HNSCC, one with ovarian cancer and one with melanoma. Deep sequencing of TCRbeta CDR3 was used to compare the repertoires of CD8 TIL subsets, defined by CD103 and CD39, with those of peripheral memory CD8 T cells. General conclusions and limits of the study: Clonotypes from DN TILs largely overlapped with peripheral memory CD8 repertoires, while clonotypes from DP TILs were only rarely found in blood or uninvolved lymph node. DP CD8 TILs appeared to be more oligoclonal than DN and SP CD8 TILs and blood memory CD8 T cells, with about 55-86% covered by the top 30 clonotypes.

Patients were not receiving therapy at sample collection, though earlier treatments ranged from chemotherapy, radiotherapy, surgery and immunotherapy to none. After thawing, cells were enriched for T lymphocytes using a negative-selection kit, and EpCAM beads were added for tumor-infiltrating lymphocytes. For the CD8 TIL subsets, CD3+CD4-CD8+CD45RA- cells were FACS-sorted and divided into DN, SP and DP based on their expression of CD39 and CD103. After mincing, tumor specimens underwent a 1 h digestion with hyaluronidase, collagenase and DNase, and were then filtered, enriched by Ficoll and cryopreserved. Populations were sorted on a FACSAria II to more than 97% purity, and cell pellets were frozen without culture for TCR sequencing. Trimming removed 2 bases from V and 4 bases from J, leaving 6 bases between the germline ends. Reading from cysteine to phenylalanine, the CDR3 counts 12 amino acids. Here the CDR3 DNA is all that survives: 36 bases in frame from base 1. The germline V gene provides CDR1 ENHRY and CDR2 SYGVKD.

For each subset, genomic DNA was extracted from approximately 10,000 to 100,000 sorted cells using the DNeasy Blood and Tissue Kit. The immunoSEQ service sequenced and mapped the TCRbeta V-J or V-D-J regions, with each sample reaching coverage above 8x. The study's processing was this. Analysis was limited to productive rearrangements exported from the immunoSEQ Analyzer platform, and clonality was evaluated on the 500 most abundant clones. To quantify how much repertoires overlapped between populations, both the Morisita-Horn similarity index and the Jaccard index were used. In about six cancer patients, Morisita-Horn similarity was measured between the TCR repertoires of CD8 T-cell subsets. Entries here come from immuneACCESS through TCRdb and include only in-frame sequences with V and J called. Some clones fail to appear in such tables; in the studies checked, an unresolved V gene covers under half of the shortfall, and the cause of the remainder is unknown. V, J and clone size are taken as reported in that table, and D and trimming were inferred from the DNA itself. The sample data list just under 3,000 clones, and about four fifths of these were observed just once. Clones ranked in the top ten supply approximately 21% of the sample.

This chain joins TRBV10-3 to TRBJ2-7; 5 matching bases give a weak D call of TRBD1. The sequence was collected from a human donor with head and neck squamous cell carcinoma. Material for sequencing was CD39- CD103- CD8+ T cells sorted from the tumor. This specimen's cell subset or site label, per the study, means: CD103-CD39- double-negative CD45RA- CD8 T cells. For the CDR3, the sequence is CAISEDSYEQYF. The sequenced DNA: TGTGCCATCAGTGAGGACAGTTACGAGCAGTACTTC.